The source of this T cell receptor (beta chain) is a study of blood T cell repertoires in COVID-19. Here immunoSEQ multiplex PCR was the method, and the copy in TCRdb shows in-frame clones only, minus some. Found here are about 24,000 clones, 86% of them singletons; the top ten hold about 5.5%. This clone was counted once. The V and J ends lost 7 bases and 0 bases, in that order; junction bases with no gene match: 9. Germline V gene sequence: CDR1 LNHDA, CDR2 SQIVND (reference sequence). The CDR3 loop spans 17 amino acids. The sample was peripheral blood. This TCR came from a man in his forties or fifties with active COVID-19. V and J are TRBV19 and TRBJ2-6, with 7 bases fitting TRBD1. The CDR3 DNA reads TGTGCCAGTAACCTACAGGGGCCCCGCTCTGGGGCCAACGTCCTGACTTTC. This translates into CASNLQGPRSGANVLTF.